One sample yielded the 30 T cell receptor beta chains listed below, sequenced in a study of cytomegalovirus exposure and HLA in healthy donors. Primers included in the PCR were 60 Vbeta and 13 Jbeta primers. Data came from immunoSEQ multiplex PCR; TCRdb stores just in-frame clones and leaves some out. Of 75,000 to 95,000 clones listed, around 90% were seen once; the top ten hold less than 2.5%. Material for sequencing was PBMCs. Receptors originate from a young man in good health and CMV-seronegative.

This chain joins TRBV11-1 and TRBJ2-3; 9 bases agree with TRBD2. Germline CDR1 SGHAT, CDR2 FQDESV (reference sequence). J lost 1 base, V lost 4 bases, and 6 bases had no gene match. The CDR3 totals 16 residues. CDR3 region: CASSWTASGGTDTQYF. The CDR3 nucleotides are TGTGCCAGCAGCTGGACGGCTAGCGGGGGCACAGATACGCAGTATTTT.

This clone was observed once. The V and J genes are TRBV28 and TRBJ2-7; D unclear. Trimming took 6 bases from V and 3 from J, leaving 15 bases between them. The germline V gene encodes CDR1 MDHEN and CDR2 SYDVKM. The CDR3 is 14 amino acids. CDR3 in DNA: TGTGCCAGCAGCATTCCTATTAATAGCTACGAGCAGTACTTC. Its protein product is CASSIPINSYEQYF.

This chain connects TRBV2 to TRBJ2-5; D remains ambiguous. The CDR3 consists of 13 residues. Trimming removed 6 bases from V and 0 bases from J, with 8 bases in between. Germline V gene sequence: CDR1 SNHLY, CDR2 FYNNEI. CDR3 protein: CASRFGYQETQYF. DNA of the CDR3: TGTGCCAGCAGATTCGGGTACCAAGAGACCCAGTACTTC.

V is TRBV28 and J is TRBJ1-3; TRBD1 might be the D (5 bases). Germline lookup yields CDR1 MDHEN and CDR2 SYDVKM. V was pared by 6 bases and J by 0 bases, with 15 bases between. The CDR3 totals 16 residues. Here the CDR3 DNA reads TGTGCCAGCAGCTCCGCAGACAGTTTCTCTGGAAACACCATATATTTT. Its translation is CASSSADSFSGNTIYF.

The chain has TRBV29-1 and TRBJ1-1; perhaps TRBD1 as D (5 bases). In germline, CDR1 is SQVTM, CDR2 ANQGSEA. The length of the CDR3 is 12 residues. Trimming took off 3 bases at V and 5 bases at J, with 10 bases between the two ends. The CDR3 DNA sequence: TGCAGCGTTGATGGCAGGGCGACTGAAGCTTTCTTT. It is translated as CSVDGRATEAFF.

The chain has TRBV18 and TRBJ1-2; TRBD1 matches at 8 bases. The length of the CDR3 is 13 residues. The V gene's germline CDR1 is KGHSH and CDR2 LQKENI. The J segment lost 7 bases and the V segment lost 4 bases, leaving 5 bases of the junction unmatched. CDR3: CASSRDRGGGYTF. CDR3 DNA sequence: TGTGCCAGCTCACGTGACAGGGGAGGTGGCTACACCTTC.

This chain links TRBV5-4 with TRBJ2-7; the D gene is possibly TRBD2 (5 bases). Germline V CDR1 and CDR2: SGHNT, YYREEE (reference sequence). V gave up 5 bases and J gave up 0 bases, with 12 bases separating them. The CDR3 runs to 14 residues. Written as DNA, the CDR3 is TGTGCCAGCAGAAATGCGGGTTCCTCCTACGAGCAGTACTTC. Translating gives CASRNAGSSYEQYF.

This sequence joins TRBV4-1 and TRBJ1-1; possible D gene TRBD1, 5 bases. This CDR3 contains 14 residues. Per the germline V gene, CDR1 is MGHRA and CDR2 is YSYEKL. V lost 3 bases to trimming and J lost 11 bases, with 19 bases between them. The DNA for the CDR3 is TGCGCCAGCAGCCATGGCGGGACCAAAGATAAGGCTTTCTTT. Protein product: CASSHGGTKDKAFF.

This sequence joins TRBV6-5 and TRBJ1-5, with TRBD1 matching 7 bases. Germline V lookup: CDR1 MNHEY, CDR2 SVGAGI. The CDR3 is 14 amino acids. Trimming cost V 6 bases and J 1 base; bases outside gene matches: 3. The CDR3 DNA is TGTGCCAGCAGGTCACAGGGGAGCAATCAGCCCCAGCATTTT. It codes for CASRSQGSNQPQHF.

This clone was counted a single time. The CDR3 is CANNLSPSALAGTPYNEQFF. CDR3 coding DNA: TGTGCCAACAACTTGTCTCCCTCGGCGCTAGCGGGAACTCCCTACAATGAGCAGTTCTTC. The chain links TRBV27 to TRBJ2-1; the match to TRBD2 covers 9 bases. Per germline, CDR1 MNHEY and CDR2 SMNVEV (reference sequence). After removal of 10 bases from V and 2 bases from J, the junction contained 24 bases not matched to a gene. This CDR3 spans 20 amino acids.

The rearrangement links TRBV15 to TRBJ1-2; D possibly corresponds to TRBD1 (6 bases). The V end lost 4 bases, the J end lost 0 bases, and 15 bases lay between the germline ends. From germline, CDR1 is LNHNV and CDR2 YYDKDF (reference sequence). This CDR3 is built from 16 residues. CDR3 loop: CATSTWTASTNYGYTF. The CDR3 coding sequence is TGTGCCACCAGCACCTGGACAGCGAGTACTAACTATGGCTACACCTTC.

With respect to this clone: Other DNA sequences within the sample encode an identical CDR3. The rearrangement links TRBV9 to TRBJ1-2; TRBD1 might be the D (6 bases). The CDR3 is 13 residues long. CDR1 and CDR2 from the germline V gene are SGDLS and YYNGEE. V shed 4 bases and J shed 7 bases, with 14 bases lying between them. DNA of the CDR3: TGTGCCAGCAGCCTACAGGGTGGCGGTGGCTACACCTTC. This sequence encodes CASSLQGGGGYTF. Using reference TRBV9 and TRBJ1-2 for the parts outside the CDR3, the full variable domain is DSGVTQTPKHLITATGQRVTLRCSPRSGDLSVYWYQQSLDQGLQFLIQYYNGEERAKGNILERFSAQQFPDLHSELNLSSLELGDSALYFCASSLQGGGGYTFGSGTRLTVV.

The chain joins TRBV18 to TRBJ2-5; D unclear. The CDR3 length is 18 residues. V gave up 5 bases and J gave up 3 bases, with 25 bases separating them. CDR1 KGHSH and CDR2 LQKENI come from the germline V gene. CDR3 sequence reads: CASSTTRTGPVAKETQYF. Written as DNA, the CDR3 is TGTGCCAGCTCAACAACCCGTACGGGTCCCGTGGCCAAAGAGACCCAGTACTTC.

This rearrangement joins TRBV7-9 to TRBJ2-1; the match to TRBD2 covers 13 bases. Germline CDR1 SEHNR, CDR2 FQNEAQ (reference sequence). This CDR3 comprises 14 residues. J lost 4 bases, V lost 6 bases, and 0 bases had no gene match. This chain's CDR3 is CASRLAGGYNEQFF. CDR3 in DNA: TGTGCCAGCAGACTAGCGGGAGGGTACAATGAGCAGTTCTTC.

The chain links TRBV5-1 to TRBJ2-7; 8 positions agree with TRBD2. This CDR3 region has 12 residues. The germline V gene has CDR1 SGHRS and CDR2 YFSETQ. V lost 1 base and J lost 7; bases outside the gene matches: 1. The CDR3 sequence: CASSLSGREQYF. The CDR3 nucleotides read TGCGCCAGCAGCTTGAGCGGGAGAGAGCAGTACTTC.

As concerns this clone: A read error may account for a junction end that differs from germline. The chain recombines TRBV7-7 with TRBJ2-3, with TRBD1 identical over 8 bases. The CDR3 contains 15 residues. Looked up from germline, CDR1 is SSHAT and CDR2 is FNYEAQ (reference sequence). The CDR3 spells CASSHGAGGLDTQYF. CDR3 bases: TGTGCTAGCAGCCACGGTGCAGGGGGCTTAGATACGCAGTATTTT.

The chain employs TRBV6-1 and TRBJ1-6, with D unresolved. Trimming left V 3 bases short and J 0 bases short, with 6 bases between. CDR3 length: 15 residues. CDR1 and CDR2 from the germline V gene are MNHNS and SASEGT. CDR3 coding DNA: TGTGCCAGCAGTGACAAGAGCTCCTATAATTCACCCCTCCACTTT. Translated, it gives CASSDKSSYNSPLHF.

The chain couples TRBV9 to TRBJ1-1; 9 nucleotides agree with TRBD1. V shed 0 bases and J 7 bases; nucleotides not matched to a gene: 7. Germline assignment: CDR1 SGDLS and CDR2 YYNGEE. This CDR3 is built from 15 residues. The CDR3 loop reads CASSVGDRVAGEAFF. CDR3 DNA sequence: TGTGCCAGCAGCGTAGGGGACAGGGTGGCCGGTGAAGCTTTCTTT.

The gene calls are TRBV5-4 and TRBJ2-2, with 13 bases fitting TRBD2. The CDR3 sequence is 15 residues long. CDR1 and CDR2 (germline): SGHNT, YYREEE (reference sequence). J gave up 7 bases and V 3 bases, and 3 bases lay outside the gene matches. The CDR3 is CASSSLAGGDGELFF. The CDR3 bases are TGTGCCAGCAGCTCACTAGCGGGAGGGGACGGGGAGCTGTTTTTT. Looking up the rest from reference TRBV5-4 and TRBJ2-2 gives the full variable domain: ETGVTQSPTHLIKTRGQQVTLRCSSQSGHNTVSWYQQALGQGPQFIFQYYREEENGRGNFPPRFSGLQFPNYSSELNVNALELDDSALYLCASSSLAGGDGELFFGEGSRLTVL.

The DNA of the CDR3 is TGCGCCAGCAGCCAACTAGCGGGAGCCTACAATGAGCAGTTCTTC. Translating it yields CASSQLAGAYNEQFF. The chain links TRBV4-1 to TRBJ2-1; 10 bases are a match to TRBD2. CDR1 and CDR2 from the germline V gene are MGHRA and YSYEKL. CDR3 length: 15 residues. V shed 2 bases, J shed 2 bases, and the junction held 0 bases outside the gene matches.

The chain employs TRBV28 and TRBJ1-4, with TRBD1 matching 11 bases. This CDR3 region has 14 residues. CDR1 MDHEN and CDR2 SYDVKM come from the germline V gene. Unmatched junction bases numbered 4, after V lost 4 bases and J lost 9 bases. As DNA, the CDR3 is TGTGCCAGCAGTTACGGGACAGGGGGTAAAAAACTGTTTTTT. It codes for CASSYGTGGKKLFF.

The genes are TRBV29-1 and TRBJ2-5; D remains ambiguous. In germline, CDR1 is SQVTM, CDR2 ANQGSEA. The CDR3 is made up of 12 amino acids. V lost 4 bases and J lost 0, with 6 bases in between. Here the CDR3 DNA reads TGCAGCGTTGTGGCGGACCAAGAGACCCAGTACTTC. Translation gives CSVVADQETQYF.

This sequence joins TRBV10-3 and TRBJ1-2; perhaps TRBD1 as D (6 bases). This CDR3 has 15 residues. V was shortened by 0 bases and J by 4 bases, with 12 bases between the two germline ends. In germline, CDR1 is ENHRY, CDR2 SYGVKD. CDR3 coding DNA: TGTGCCATCAGTGAGTCTCCGGACAGAAGCTATGGCTACACCTTC. Translating gives CAISESPDRSYGYTF.

This clone was detected only a few times. This chain links TRBV11-1 with TRBJ1-2; 8 nucleotides align to TRBD1. From germline, CDR1 is SGHAT and CDR2 FQDESV (reference sequence). The CDR3 totals 14 residues. With 4 bases clipped from V and 6 bases from J, the junction kept 7 bases outside the gene matches. The chain's CDR3 is CASSYRGFWDGYTF. Written as DNA, the CDR3 is TGTGCCAGCAGCTACAGGGGGTTCTGGGATGGCTACACCTTC.

This clone has only a few counts. V and J are TRBV9 and TRBJ1-5; D may be TRBD1 (5 bases). The CDR3 totals 15 residues. Germline V gives CDR1 SGDLS, CDR2 YYNGEE. Trimming removed 4 bases from V and 7 bases from J, with 18 bases in between. CDR3 DNA sequence: TGTGCCAGCAGCCCCCAAGGGGAGGGGAGACAGCCCCAGCATTTT. This encodes CASSPQGEGRQPQHF.

A word on this clone: Without the conserved terminal phenylalanine or tryptophan, this CDR3 likely stems from a read error. The V call is TRBV28, the J call TRBJ1-2; D is undetermined. This CDR3 spans 14 amino acids. Trimming stripped 3 bases from V and 6 bases from J, with 14 bases between. The germline gives CDR1 MDHEN, CDR2 SYDVKM. The CDR3 DNA reads TGTGCCAGCAGTTTGTTCCCGGGAAGGAATGGCTACACCTCC. Amino acid sequence: CASSLFPGRNGYTS.

The chain is built from TRBV2 and TRBJ2-7, with TRBD1 as a possible D gene (5 bases). Germline V gene sequence: CDR1 SNHLY, CDR2 FYNNEI. The CDR3 loop spans 16 amino acids. V gave up 5 bases and J gave up 3 bases, with 20 bases separating them. CDR3 sequence reads: CASSPSAFQGIYEQYF. DNA for the CDR3: TGTGCCAGCAGTCCCTCCGCCTTCCAGGGTATCTACGAGCAGTACTTC. Full variable domain (remainder filled in from reference TRBV2 and TRBJ2-7): EPEVTQTPSHQVTQMGQEVILRCVPISNHLYFYWYRQILGQKVEFLVSFYNNEISEKSEIFDDQFSVERPDGSNFTLKIRSTKLEDSAMYFCASSPSAFQGIYEQYFGPGTRLTVT.

The V gene is TRBV28, the J gene TRBJ1-2, with 7 bases fitting TRBD1. Germline V CDR1 and CDR2: MDHEN, SYDVKM. CDR3 length equals 12 residues. V lost 6 bases to trimming and J lost 7 bases; unmatched junction nucleotides: 5. The CDR3 protein is CASRGNRGGYTF. Written as DNA, the CDR3 is TGTGCCAGCAGGGGAAACAGGGGTGGCTACACCTTC.

The chain joins TRBV18 to TRBJ2-7, with D possibly matching TRBD2 (7 bases). The V and J ends lost 6 bases and 2 bases respectively, with 23 bases between them. Germline CDR1 KGHSH, CDR2 LQKENI. This CDR3 comprises 17 residues. The CDR3 sequence is CASSLSHRGAYAYEQYF. As DNA, the CDR3 is TGTGCCAGCTCGCTCAGCCACCGGGGGGCCTACGCCTACGAGCAGTACTTC.

The chain combines TRBV6-5 with TRBJ2-3, with TRBD1 identical over 9 bases. This CDR3 comprises 14 residues. Germline V gene sequence: CDR1 MNHEY, CDR2 SVGAGI. The V gene end was trimmed by 5 bases and the J gene end by 4 bases; junction bases not matched to a gene: 4. CDR3 sequence (DNA): TGTGCCAGCAGTATCTGGACAGGGGCAGATACGCAGTATTTT. It codes for CASSIWTGADTQYF.